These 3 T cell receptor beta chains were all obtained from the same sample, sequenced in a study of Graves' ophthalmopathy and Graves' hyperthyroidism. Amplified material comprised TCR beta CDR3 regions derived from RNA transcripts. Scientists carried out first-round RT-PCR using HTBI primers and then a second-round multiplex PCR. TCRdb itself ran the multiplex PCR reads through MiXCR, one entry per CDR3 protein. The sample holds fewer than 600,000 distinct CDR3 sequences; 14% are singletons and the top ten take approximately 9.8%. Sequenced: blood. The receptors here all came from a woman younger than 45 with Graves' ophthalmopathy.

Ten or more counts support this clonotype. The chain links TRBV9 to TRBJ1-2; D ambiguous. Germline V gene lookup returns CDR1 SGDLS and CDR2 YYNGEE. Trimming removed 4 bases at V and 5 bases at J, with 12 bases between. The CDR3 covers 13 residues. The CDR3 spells CASSHGLPYGYTF. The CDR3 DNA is TGTGCCAGCAGCCATGGACTGCCATATGGCTACACCTTC.

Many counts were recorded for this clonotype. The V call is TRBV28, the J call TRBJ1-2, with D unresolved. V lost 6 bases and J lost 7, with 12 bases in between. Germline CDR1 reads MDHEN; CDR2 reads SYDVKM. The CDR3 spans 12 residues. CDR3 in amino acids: CASRTRQLGYTF. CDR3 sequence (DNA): TGTGCCAGCAGGACGAGGCAGCTTGGCTACACCTTC.

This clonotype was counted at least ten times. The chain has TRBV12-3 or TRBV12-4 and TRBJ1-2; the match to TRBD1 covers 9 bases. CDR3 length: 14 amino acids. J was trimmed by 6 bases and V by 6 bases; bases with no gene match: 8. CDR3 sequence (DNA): TGTGCCAGCAGGATACAGGGGGCGGGCAATGGCTACACCTTC. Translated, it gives CASRIQGAGNGYTF.